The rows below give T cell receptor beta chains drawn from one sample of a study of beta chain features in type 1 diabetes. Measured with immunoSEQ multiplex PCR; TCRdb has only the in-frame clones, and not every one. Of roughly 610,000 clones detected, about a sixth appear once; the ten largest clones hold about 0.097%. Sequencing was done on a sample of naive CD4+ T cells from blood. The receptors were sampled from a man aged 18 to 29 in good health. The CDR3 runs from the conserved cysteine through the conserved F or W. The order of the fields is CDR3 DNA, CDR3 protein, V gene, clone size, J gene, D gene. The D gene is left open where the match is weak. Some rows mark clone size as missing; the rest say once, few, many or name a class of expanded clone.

TGCGCCAGCAGCTTGGAGACGGGCCGAGAGACCCAGTACTTC	CASSLETGRETQYF	TRBV5-1	.	TRBJ2-5	.
TGCAGCGTTCGGGACAAAAGAGATAATTCACCCCTCCACTTT	CSVRDKRDNSPLHF	TRBV29-1	once	TRBJ1-6	.
TGTGCCAGCAGCCCTTACAGGGATAATAACTATGGCTACACCTTC	CASSPYRDNNYGYTF	TRBV7-2	.	TRBJ1-2	.
TGCGCCAGCAGTCAATCGTTCCCGACGGGGAATTCACCCCTCCACTTT	CASSQSFPTGNSPLHF	TRBV23-1	.	TRBJ1-6	.
TGTGCCAGCTCACCTCGACAGGTCACGACCTACGAGCAGTACTTC	CASSPRQVTTYEQYF	TRBV18	.	TRBJ2-7	.
TGCGCCAGCAGCCAGATGGACAGGGCTTCCTACGAGCAGTACTTC	CASSQMDRASYEQYF	TRBV4-3	few	TRBJ2-7	TRBD1
TGTGCCAGCAGCTCCCAAGGCACTAGCGGTGAGCAGTTCTTC	CASSSQGTSGEQFF	TRBV7-9	many	TRBJ2-1	TRBD2
TGTGCCAGCACTATGACAGGGAGAGATCAGCCCCAGCATTTT	CASTMTGRDQPQHF	TRBV6-1	.	TRBJ1-5	TRBD1
TGTGCCAGCAGCGCCAGACAGGATAACCTCTATGGCTACACCTTC	CASSARQDNLYGYTF	TRBV9	.	TRBJ1-2	.
TGTGCCATCAGGGGGGGTCAGACAGCCAATCAGCCCCAGCATTTT	CAIRGGQTANQPQHF	TRBV10-3	few	TRBJ1-5	.
TGCGCCAGCAGCCAACAGGGGAGCTCTGGGGCCAACGTCCTGACTTTC	CASSQQGSSGANVLTF	TRBV5-1	.	TRBJ2-6	TRBD1
TGTGCCAGCTCACCCACGGGGCAGTGGGGATATGGCTACACCTTC	CASSPTGQWGYGYTF	TRBV18	few	TRBJ1-2	.
TGTGCCAGCAGCCAAGAAACTAGCGGGAGGTTGAGCTCTGGGGCCAACGTCCTGACTTTC	CASSQETSGRLSSGANVLTF	TRBV4-2	.	TRBJ2-6	TRBD2
TGCAGTGCCCCGGGTGGGCAGCAGTACTTC	CSAPGGQQYF	TRBV20-1	.	TRBJ2-7	.
TGCAGCGTTAGGACAGGCATTAACTCCTACGAGCAGTACTTC	CSVRTGINSYEQYF	TRBV29-1	.	TRBJ2-7	TRBD1
TGTGCCATTGGGAGCGGGACCTTAAATGAGCAGTTCTTC	CAIGSGTLNEQFF	TRBV28	.	TRBJ2-1	TRBD2
TGTGCCAGCTCATGGGGACAGGGACTAGCGGGGAACAATGAGCAGTTCTTC	CASSWGQGLAGNNEQFF	TRBV18	.	TRBJ2-1	TRBD2
TGTGCCAGCAGCCAAGGAGGGGGACTAGCGGTATACAATGAGCAGTTCTTC	CASSQGGGLAVYNEQFF	TRBV4-2	.	TRBJ2-1	TRBD2
TGTGCCAGCAGTGGGTTCCCCTACGAGCAGTACTTC	CASSGFPYEQYF	TRBV2	few	TRBJ2-7	.
TGCGCCAGCAGCCAAGATTGGGCCGCGACTAGCGGGAGGGCCCATTACAATGAGCAGTTCTTC	CASSQDWAATSGRAHYNEQFF	TRBV4-1	few	TRBJ2-1	TRBD2
TGTGCCAGCAGCTTAGTGATTGGGTATGCGGATACGCAGTATTTT	CASSLVIGYADTQYF	TRBV7-2	.	TRBJ2-3	.